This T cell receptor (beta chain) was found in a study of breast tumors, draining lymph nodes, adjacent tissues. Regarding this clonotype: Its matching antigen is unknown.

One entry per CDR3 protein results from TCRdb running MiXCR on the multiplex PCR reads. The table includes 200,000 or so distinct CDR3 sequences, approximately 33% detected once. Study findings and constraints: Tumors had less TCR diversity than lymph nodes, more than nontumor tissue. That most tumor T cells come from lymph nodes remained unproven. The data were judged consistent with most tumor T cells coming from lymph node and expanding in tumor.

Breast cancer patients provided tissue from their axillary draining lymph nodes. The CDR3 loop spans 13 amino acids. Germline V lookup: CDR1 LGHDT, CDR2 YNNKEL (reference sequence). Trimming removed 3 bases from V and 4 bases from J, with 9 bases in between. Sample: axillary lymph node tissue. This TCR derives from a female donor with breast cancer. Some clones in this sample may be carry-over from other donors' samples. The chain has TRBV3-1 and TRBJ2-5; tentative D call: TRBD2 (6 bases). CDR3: CASSHRERETQYF. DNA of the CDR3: TGTGCCAGCAGCCACCGGGAGCGAGAGACCCAGTACTTC.